These 12 T cell receptor beta chains originate from one sample sequenced in a study of control samples from healthy donors and cancer patients. Repertoires were generated with immunoSEQ multiplex PCR, while TCRdb's copy carries only in-frame clones and drops some. The sample holds 90,000 to 100,000 clones, approximately 81% seen once. What was sequenced was blood. The receptors shown here come from a woman in her twenties or thirties in good health.

The rearrangement links TRBV7-2 to TRBJ2-5, with D hard to call. Trimming shortened V by 1 base and J by 2 bases, and 8 bases separated the two germline ends. Germline values: CDR1 SGHTA, CDR2 FQGNSA. CDR3 length: 14 residues. The CDR3 spells CASSLERWQETQYF. The CDR3 nucleotides are TGTGCCAGCAGCTTAGAGCGCTGGCAAGAGACCCAGTACTTC. The full variable domain, completed using reference TRBV7-2 and TRBJ2-5, is GAGVSQSPSNKVTEKGKDVELRCDPISGHTALYWYRQSLGQGLEFLIYFQGNSAPDKSGLPSDRFSAERTGGSVSTLTIQRTQQEDSAVYLCASSLERWQETQYFGPGTRLLVL.

The genes are TRBV27 and TRBJ2-1; 10 positions match TRBD2. Germline V lookup: CDR1 MNHEY, CDR2 SMNVEV (reference sequence). This CDR3 spans 14 amino acids. Trimming cost V 5 bases and J 9 bases; bases outside gene matches: 7. CDR3 region: CASSLGTSAREQFF. CDR3 sequence (DNA): TGTGCCAGCAGTCTCGGGACTAGCGCGCGTGAGCAGTTCTTC.

The chain joins TRBV4-2 to TRBJ2-1; 9 bases line up with TRBD2. This CDR3 spans 16 amino acids. Germline CDR1 is LGHNA and CDR2 is YNFKEQ. Trimming took 0 bases from V and 6 from J; bases not matched to a gene: 6. Here the CDR3 DNA reads TGTGCCAGCAGCCAAGATAAAGCGGGGGGCCGCAATGAGCAGTTCTTC. As protein: CASSQDKAGGRNEQFF.

V and J are TRBV3-1 (or the pseudogene TRBV3-2) and TRBJ1-6; D might be TRBD1 (6 bases). The CDR3 consists of 15 residues. CDR1 and CDR2 (germline): LGHDT, YNNKEL (reference sequence). V was clipped by 4 bases and J by 7 bases, with 14 bases between them. CDR3 nucleotides: TGTGCCAGCAGCCCTATTATGACAGGCAATTCACCCCTCCACTTT. Protein sequence: CASSPIMTGNSPLHF.

J is TRBJ2-6 and V is TRBV18; 10 bases align to TRBD1. The CDR3 loop spans 19 amino acids. CDR1 KGHSH and CDR2 LQKENI come from the germline V gene. Trimming cost V 4 bases and J 3 bases; bases outside gene matches: 12. In nucleotides, the CDR3 is TGTGCCAGCTCACTCTTTAGACCGGGACAGGGGAGTGGGGCCAACGTCCTGACTTTC. It yields the protein CASSLFRPGQGSGANVLTF.

The chain has TRBV30 and TRBJ1-6; unclear D gene. The V gene lost 0 bases and the J gene lost 6 bases, with 9 bases spanning the gap. This CDR3 comprises 14 residues. CDR1 GTSNPN and CDR2 SVGIG come from the germline V gene (reference sequence). In DNA, the CDR3 is TGTGCCTGGAGTGTAGGCAAGACTAATTCACCCCTCCACTTT. Amino acid sequence: CAWSVGKTNSPLHF.

In its sample, this clone was seen once. The chain couples TRBV5-5 to TRBJ1-5; D unresolved. Germline V lookup: CDR1 SGHKS, CDR2 YYEKEE (reference sequence). The CDR3 runs 16 residues. V was cut by 4 bases and J by 4 bases, with 18 bases left in between. The CDR3 sequence is CASSPSAPTRNQPQHF. The CDR3 DNA reads as TGTGCCAGCAGCCCCTCGGCCCCGACCCGTAATCAGCCCCAGCATTTT.

The rearrangement uses TRBV9 and TRBJ2-2; D may be TRBD1 or TRBD2 (5 bases each). The length of the CDR3 is 16 residues. The germline V gene has CDR1 SGDLS and CDR2 YYNGEE. Between the trimmed V and J ends, which lost 0 bases and 1 base, there was a span of 10 bases. The CDR3 sequence: CASSVDPGRNTGELFF. The CDR3 DNA reads TGTGCCAGCAGCGTAGATCCAGGGAGGAACACCGGGGAGCTGTTTTTT.

This clone has just a few counts. The chain combines TRBV5-5 with TRBJ1-2, with D tentatively TRBD1 (5 bases). CDR1 and CDR2 (germline): SGHKS, YYEKEE (reference sequence). The CDR3 runs to 15 residues. V lost 2 bases, J lost 0 bases, and 11 bases lay in between. The CDR3, as DNA: TGTGCCAGCAGCTTAGCAGGGTCCTCTAACTATGGCTACACCTTC. Translation: CASSLAGSSNYGYTF.

The chain has TRBV2 and TRBJ2-1, with TRBD1 identical over 9 bases. The CDR3 loop spans 15 amino acids. Germline values: CDR1 SNHLY, CDR2 FYNNEI. The V and J ends lost 5 bases and 6 bases, in that order; junction bases with no gene match: 8. The CDR3 nucleotides read TGTGCCAGCAGTCTCACCGGGACAGGGACCAATGAGCAGTTCTTC. Translation: CASSLTGTGTNEQFF.

The chain recombines TRBV6-4 with TRBJ1-2; D is uncertain. Germline loops: CDR1 MRHNA, CDR2 SNTAGT. CDR3 size: 8 residues. V lost 4 bases and J 13 bases, leaving 4 bases between the germline ends. The CDR3 nucleotides read TGTGCCAGCAGTGCGCCCACCTTC. This gives the protein CASSAPTF.

This clone was seen a single time. This chain uses TRBV5-1 with TRBJ2-3, with D hard to call. In germline, CDR1 is SGHRS, CDR2 YFSETQ. This CDR3 is 11 amino acids long. Trimming took off 6 bases at V and 3 bases at J, with 5 bases between the two ends. Here the CDR3 DNA reads TGCGCCAGCACCCTAACAGATACGCAGTATTTT. Translation: CASTLTDTQYF.